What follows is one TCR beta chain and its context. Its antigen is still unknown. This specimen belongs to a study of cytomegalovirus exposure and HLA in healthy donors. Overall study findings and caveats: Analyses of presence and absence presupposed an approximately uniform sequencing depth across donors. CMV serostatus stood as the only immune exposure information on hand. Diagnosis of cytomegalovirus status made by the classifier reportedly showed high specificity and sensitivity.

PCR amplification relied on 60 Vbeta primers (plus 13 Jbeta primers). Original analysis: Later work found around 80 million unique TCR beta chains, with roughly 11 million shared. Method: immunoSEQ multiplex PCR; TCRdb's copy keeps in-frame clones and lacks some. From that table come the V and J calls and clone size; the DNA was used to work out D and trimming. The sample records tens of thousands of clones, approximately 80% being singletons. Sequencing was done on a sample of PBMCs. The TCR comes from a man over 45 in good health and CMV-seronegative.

As DNA, the CDR3 is TGTGCCATCGGGGCGGCAGGGGCAGATACGCAGTATTTT. This codes for CAIGAAGADTQYF. The rearrangement joins TRBV10-3 to TRBJ2-3; possibly TRBD1 for D (6 bases). This CDR3 has 13 amino acids. CDR1 is ENHRY and CDR2 is SYGVKD in the germline V gene. V lost 8 bases and J lost 4, with 13 bases in between.